Listed here is a single TCR beta chain. The data belong to a study of blood T cell repertoires in COVID-19. On the study more broadly: T cells, B-cell-depleted T cells, or PBMCs provided the cDNA or gDNA that served as material.

Repertoires were generated with immunoSEQ multiplex PCR, while TCRdb's copy carries only in-frame clones and drops some. The table records about 190,000 clones, roughly four fifths of them present only once. V dropped 3 bases and J dropped 4; count of bases not matched to a gene: 6. This CDR3 contains 15 residues. Germline lookup yields CDR1 LNHDA and CDR2 SQIVND (reference sequence). V usage is TRBV19 and J usage is TRBJ2-7; TRBD2 matches 10 bases. What was sequenced was peripheral blood. The clonotype comes from a woman in her 30s with acute or convalescent COVID-19. CDR3 sequence reads: CASSIPGAGGYEQYF. The CDR3 DNA follows: TGTGCCAGTAGTATTCCTGGAGCGGGAGGGTACGAGCAGTACTTC. Looking up the rest from reference TRBV19 and TRBJ2-7 gives the full variable domain: DGGITQSPKYLFRKEGQNVTLSCEQNLNHDAMYWYRQDPGQGLRLIYYSQIVNDFQKGDIAEGYSVSREKKESFPLTVTSAQKNPTAFYLCASSIPGAGGYEQYFGPGTRLTVT.